Following are 30 T cell receptor beta chains from one sample sequenced in a study of a mutant IDH1 vaccine in newly diagnosed glioma. Their recognized antigens are unknown. The method was immunoSEQ multiplex PCR; TCRdb's version includes in-frame clones alone and lacks a portion of them. The data contain 100,000 to 150,000 clones, around 80% of them singletons. Time point meaning: week 11, during vaccination. A single vaccine dose contained 300 ug of mutant IDH1 20-mer peptide, and topical imiquimod was used with it. The sample was PBMCs, taken from a glioma patient whose treatment included an IDH1 peptide vaccine. These receptors were taken from a middle-aged man with glioma.

The gene calls are TRBV7-2 and TRBJ2-5, with a possible D match to TRBD2 (5 bases). The CDR3 runs to 13 residues. The V end lost 3 bases, the J end lost 5 bases, and 10 bases lay between the germline ends. Germline loops: CDR1 SGHTA, CDR2 FQGNSA. The DNA of the CDR3 is TGTGCCAGCAGCTTCCGACCGGGGGAGACCCAGTACTTC. It translates to CASSFRPGETQYF.

The chain has TRBV19 and TRBJ1-3, with TRBD1 matching 9 bases. This CDR3 contains 15 residues. Trimming removed 7 bases from V and 1 base from J; junction bases left unmatched: 5. From germline, CDR1 is LNHDA and CDR2 SQIVND (reference sequence). CDR3 protein: CASTPDRGSGNTIYF. The CDR3 DNA is TGTGCCAGTACCCCCGACAGGGGGTCTGGAAACACCATATATTTT.

V usage is TRBV18 and J usage is TRBJ1-2, with D tentatively TRBD1 (6 bases). Germline values: CDR1 KGHSH, CDR2 LQKENI. Between the trimmed V and J ends, which lost 6 bases and 7 bases, there was a span of 15 bases. This CDR3 is 13 amino acids long. The CDR3 DNA sequence: TGTGCCAGCTCCTACCTCTCGGACAGTGGCTACACCTTC. Residues: CASSYLSDSGYTF.

The chain joins TRBV27 to TRBJ1-2, with no clear D. V gave up 0 bases and J gave up 3 bases, with 8 bases separating them. CDR1 and CDR2 (germline): MNHEY, SMNVEV (reference sequence). This CDR3 is 14 amino acids long. As DNA, the CDR3 is TGTGCCAGCAGTTTATCCCCGGGGTACTATGGCTACACCTTC. Encoded protein: CASSLSPGYYGYTF.

This clone was seen just once. This rearrangement joins TRBV20-1 to TRBJ2-7, with D unclear. V lost 3 bases and J lost 2, with 5 bases in between. This CDR3 comprises 11 residues. Germline CDR1 is DFQATT and CDR2 is SNEGSKA (reference sequence). The CDR3 protein is CSASAAYEQYF. The CDR3 DNA is TGCAGTGCTAGTGCGGCCTACGAGCAGTACTTC.

This clone was observed a few times. This chain joins TRBV9 and TRBJ2-2; a weak D match, TRBD1 (6 bases). The length of the CDR3 is 17 residues. With 0 bases removed from V and 1 base from J, the gap between germline ends came to 13 bases. In germline, CDR1 is SGDLS, CDR2 YYNGEE. CDR3 sequence reads: CASSVALGAGNTGELFF. The CDR3 nucleotides read TGTGCCAGCAGCGTAGCTTTGGGGGCCGGGAACACCGGGGAGCTGTTTTTT.

Concerning this clone itself: Other DNA variants within this sample encode the same CDR3. V gene TRBV28 combines with J gene TRBJ2-2; D possibly corresponds to TRBD2 (6 bases). Germline V gene lookup returns CDR1 MDHEN and CDR2 SYDVKM. With 2 bases removed from V and 3 bases from J, the gap between germline ends came to 7 bases. This CDR3 region has 14 residues. CDR3 amino acids: CASSLTGDTGELFF. Here the CDR3 DNA reads TGTGCCAGCAGTTTAACGGGAGACACCGGGGAGCTGTTTTTT.

The genes are TRBV4-3 and TRBJ2-4, with 9 bases that match TRBD1. The V gene's germline CDR1 is LGHNA and CDR2 YSLEER. The CDR3 runs 19 residues. The ends lost 1 base at V and 2 bases at J; junction bases unmatched: 12. The CDR3 DNA reads TGCGCCAGCAGCCAAGTCGGCGGACCAGGGACAGGGACCAAAAACATTCAGTACTTC. Protein product: CASSQVGGPGTGTKNIQYF.

Concerning this clone: The junction shows a germline mismatch at one end, possibly a read error. The rearrangement joins TRBV7-7 to TRBJ2-5; TRBD1 aligns across 8 bases. This CDR3 has 14 amino acids. In germline, CDR1 is SSHAT, CDR2 FNYEAQ (reference sequence). CDR3 sequence: CASSHDRGLGTQYF. The CDR3 DNA follows: TGTGCTAGCAGCCACGACAGGGGATTGGGGACCCAGTACTTC.

There are a few counts of this clone. The V and J genes are TRBV6-1 and TRBJ1-5; D might be TRBD1 (5 bases). This CDR3 has 14 amino acids. Germline V gene sequence: CDR1 MNHNS, CDR2 SASEGT. V was cut by 8 bases and J by 3 bases, with 14 bases left in between. The CDR3 sequence is CASQHGGANQPQHF. CDR3 nucleotides: TGTGCCAGCCAGCACGGAGGGGCCAATCAGCCCCAGCATTTT.

V gene TRBV6-5 combines with J gene TRBJ1-6; D is unresolved. CDR3 size: 14 residues. V was trimmed by 0 bases and J by 7 bases, leaving 7 bases between them. Per the germline V gene, CDR1 is MNHEY and CDR2 is SVGAGI. CDR3 DNA: TGTGCCAGCAGTTACTCGAATGGGAATTCACCCCTCCACTTT. Residues: CASSYSNGNSPLHF.

The V call is TRBV18, the J call TRBJ2-1, with D uncertain. The CDR3 contains 15 residues. Germline CDR1 is KGHSH and CDR2 is LQKENI. V lost 2 bases to trimming and J lost 5 bases, with 13 bases between them. The CDR3 DNA sequence: TGTGCCAGCTCACCATTGTTCCCCCCCCACAATGAGCAGTTCTTC. Its protein is CASSPLFPPHNEQFF.

V gene TRBV6-4 combines with J gene TRBJ2-7, with 10 bases aligning to TRBD1. Germline-derived CDR1 and CDR2 are MRHNA and SNTAGT. This CDR3 spans 22 amino acids. The junction had 24 bases not matched to a gene; V was cut back by 1 base and J by 3 bases. The CDR3 coding sequence is TGTGCCAGCAGTGACTTATTGCTGGGACAGGGGTCCTCGGCGTTGGATTTCTACGAGCAGTACTTC. It codes for CASSDLLLGQGSSALDFYEQYF.

The rearrangement links TRBV19 to TRBJ2-6; D unresolved. The CDR3 contains 18 residues. Germline V CDR1 and CDR2: LNHDA, SQIVND (reference sequence). Deletions cut 4 bases from V and 3 bases from J, with 19 bases between. The chain's CDR3 is CASSKDNPIARGANVLTF. The CDR3 DNA follows: TGTGCCAGTAGTAAAGATAACCCTATCGCACGTGGGGCCAACGTCCTGACTTTC.

The J gene is TRBJ2-5, the V gene TRBV6-5; 7 bases match TRBD1. Germline CDR1 MNHEY, CDR2 SVGAGI. J was trimmed by 4 bases and V by 7 bases; bases with no gene match: 3. The CDR3 length is 12 residues. The CDR3 sequence: CASTTGAETQYF. The CDR3 bases are TGTGCCAGCACCACAGGGGCAGAGACCCAGTACTTC.

Turning to this clone: Other DNA sequences of this sample code for an identical CDR3. The V and J genes are TRBV29-1 and TRBJ2-2, with D tentatively TRBD2 (5 bases). CDR3 size: 13 residues. Germline lookup yields CDR1 SQVTM and CDR2 ANQGSEA. Trimming stripped 2 bases from V and 7 bases from J, with 11 bases between. The CDR3: CSVEIGRGGELFF. The CDR3 DNA reads TGCAGCGTTGAAATTGGTCGGGGCGGGGAGCTGTTTTTT.

V gene TRBV30 combines with J gene TRBJ2-3, with D perhaps matching TRBD1 (6 bases). The CDR3 has 16 amino acids. The V end was cut by 0 bases, the J end by 1 base, with 14 bases between. Germline CDR1 and CDR2: GTSNPN and SVGIG (reference sequence). CDR3 in DNA: TGTGCCTGGAGTGTAGGGGGACGGAGCCGCACAGATACGCAGTATTTT. It encodes CAWSVGGRSRTDTQYF.

The CDR3 DNA is TGTGCCAGCAGTCCGGGCTACGCGAACACCGGGGAGCTGTTTTTT. Translation: CASSPGYANTGELFF. The chain couples TRBV6-5 to TRBJ2-2; D is undetermined. V lost 5 bases and J 0 bases, leaving 10 bases between the germline ends. CDR1 and CDR2 (germline): MNHEY, SVGAGI. The CDR3 runs to 15 residues.

The chain combines TRBV5-6 with TRBJ1-1; D remains ambiguous. The CDR3 length is 14 residues. The V gene's germline CDR1 is SGHDT and CDR2 YYEEEE. Trimming stripped 6 bases from V and 0 bases from J, with 12 bases between. The CDR3 reads CASTTQFMNTEAFF. The CDR3 DNA reads TGTGCCAGCACGACACAGTTCATGAACACTGAAGCTTTCTTT.

The rearrangement joins TRBV4-2 to TRBJ2-4; D is possibly TRBD1 or TRBD2 (5 bases each). The CDR3 is made up of 18 amino acids. CDR1 LGHNA and CDR2 YNFKEQ come from the germline V gene. Trimming cost V 5 bases and J 0 bases, with 20 bases left between them. The CDR3 DNA reads TGTGCCAGCAGCGCAGAAACTTCCGGTGGGGGAGCCAAAAACATTCAGTACTTC. It encodes CASSAETSGGGAKNIQYF.

This clone was detected ten times or more. The chain uses TRBV9 and TRBJ1-5, with D possibly being TRBD1 (5 bases). V gave up 0 bases and J gave up 1 base, with 5 bases separating them. The V gene's germline CDR1 is SGDLS and CDR2 YYNGEE. The CDR3 covers 14 residues. This CDR3 is CASSVGQSNQPQHF. CDR3 DNA: TGTGCCAGCAGCGTAGGACAGAGCAATCAGCCCCAGCATTTT.

The chain links TRBV28 to TRBJ1-4; no firm D call. CDR1 and CDR2 from the germline V gene are MDHEN and SYDVKM. Trimming left V 5 bases short and J 5 bases short, with 18 bases between. The CDR3 sequence is 16 residues long. In DNA form, the CDR3 reads TGTGCCAGCAGTCCTGGTGGTCGCAGGACCAATGAAAAACTGTTTTTT. It translates to CASSPGGRRTNEKLFF.

The V call is TRBV7-9, the J call TRBJ1-4; D is uncertain. Germline CDR1 SEHNR, CDR2 FQNEAQ (reference sequence). This CDR3 contains 15 residues. V lost 5 bases to trimming and J lost 0 bases, with 10 bases between them. In DNA form, the CDR3 reads TGTGCCAGCAGCCTTATCCGCACAACTAATGAAAAACTGTTTTTT. It specifies CASSLIRTTNEKLFF.

The chain uses TRBV2 and TRBJ1-2; 7 bases line up with TRBD1. The V and J ends lost 5 bases and 0 bases, in that order; junction bases with no gene match: 9. The CDR3 totals 16 residues. Germline values: CDR1 SNHLY, CDR2 FYNNEI. CDR3 loop: CASSRQGGNSNYGYTF. CDR3 bases: TGTGCCAGCAGTCGACAGGGCGGGAATTCTAACTATGGCTACACCTTC.

The chain recombines TRBV10-2 with TRBJ1-1; D is undetermined. CDR3 size: 13 residues. Germline V gene sequence: CDR1 WSHSY, CDR2 SAAADI. With 5 bases removed from V and 0 bases from J, the gap between germline ends came to 7 bases. Here the CDR3 reads CASSNRVNTEAFF. The CDR3 region has the DNA TGCGCCAGCAGTAATCGGGTGAACACTGAAGCTTTCTTT.

The chain combines TRBV10-3 with TRBJ2-2; TRBD2 aligns across 12 bases. The CDR3 is 15 residues long. The V and J ends lost 6 bases and 7 bases, in that order; junction bases with no gene match: 6. Germline values: CDR1 ENHRY, CDR2 SYGVKD. CDR3 amino acids: CAIRTSGRGNGELFF. The CDR3 bases are TGTGCCATCAGGACTAGCGGGAGAGGGAACGGGGAGCTGTTTTTT.

This rearrangement joins TRBV6-5 to TRBJ1-1; no reliable D call. V was clipped by 2 bases and J by 3 bases, with 7 bases between them. Germline CDR1 reads MNHEY; CDR2 reads SVGAGI. The CDR3 is 13 amino acids. The DNA for the CDR3 is TGTGCCAGCAGTTACCGGGGTCACACTGAAGCTTTCTTT. Its translation: CASSYRGHTEAFF.

V gene TRBV5-1 combines with J gene TRBJ2-5, with TRBD2 identical over 12 bases. This CDR3 is 17 amino acids long. Germline trimming cut 3 bases from V and 2 bases from J; bases unmatched to any gene: 8. CDR1 is SGHRS, CDR2 YFSETQ, per germline. This chain's CDR3 is CASSSSGLAGLQETQYF. CDR3 in DNA: TGCGCCAGCAGCTCATCCGGACTAGCGGGGTTACAAGAGACCCAGTACTTC.

The CDR3 loop is CAISGLAGVETQYF. In DNA, the CDR3 is TGTGCCATCAGCGGACTAGCGGGAGTTGAGACCCAGTACTTC. The rearrangement uses TRBV10-3 and TRBJ2-5, with 13 bases aligning to TRBD2. The germline V gene encodes CDR1 ENHRY and CDR2 SYGVKD. CDR3 length equals 14 residues. V lost 6 bases to trimming and J lost 5 bases; unmatched junction nucleotides: 3.

The chain combines TRBV5-1 with TRBJ1-2; 7 bases map to TRBD1. This CDR3 spans 14 amino acids. V trimming: 0 bases; J trimming: 4 bases; junction bases outside the gene matches: 3. CDR1 is SGHRS and CDR2 is YFSETQ in the germline V gene. CDR3 nucleotides: TGCGCCAGCAGCTTGGGGGACAGCGGCTATGGCTACACCTTC. It specifies CASSLGDSGYGYTF.